This TCR beta chain was retrieved from a study of blood T cell repertoires in COVID-19. Cohort 3 donors counted as recovered after two negative PCRs, clearance, or resolved symptoms. Germline V lookup: CDR1 MNHEY, CDR2 SMNVEV (reference sequence). The V gene end was trimmed by 6 bases and the J gene end by 5 bases; junction bases not matched to a gene: 12. This CDR3 spans 16 amino acids. Method: immunoSEQ multiplex PCR; TCRdb's copy keeps in-frame clones and lacks some. The table lists about 180,000 clones, around 86% of them singletons. This clonotype was obtained from a woman between 25 and 40 years old who had recovered from COVID-19. V usage is TRBV27 and J usage is TRBJ2-1; 8 bases align to TRBD2. Sequenced input: PBMCs or T cells enriched from blood (not recorded which). The CDR3 DNA sequence: TGTGCCAGCAGCCGCCTCAGCGGGAGAGGGGACAATGAGCAGTTCTTC. Its protein is CASSRLSGRGDNEQFF.